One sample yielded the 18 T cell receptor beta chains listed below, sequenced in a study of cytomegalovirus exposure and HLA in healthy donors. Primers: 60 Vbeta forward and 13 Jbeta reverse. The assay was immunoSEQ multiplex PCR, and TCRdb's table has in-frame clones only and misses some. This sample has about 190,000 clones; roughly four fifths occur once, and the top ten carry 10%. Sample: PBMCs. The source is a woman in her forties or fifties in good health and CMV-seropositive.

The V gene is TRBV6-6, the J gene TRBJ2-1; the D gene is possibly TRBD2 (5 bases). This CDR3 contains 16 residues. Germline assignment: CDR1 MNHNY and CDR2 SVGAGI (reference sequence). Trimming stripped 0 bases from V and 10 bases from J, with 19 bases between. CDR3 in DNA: TGTGCCAGCAGTTACTCAAGGATGGACCCCGGGGAGGAGCAGTTCTTC. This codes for CASSYSRMDPGEEQFF.

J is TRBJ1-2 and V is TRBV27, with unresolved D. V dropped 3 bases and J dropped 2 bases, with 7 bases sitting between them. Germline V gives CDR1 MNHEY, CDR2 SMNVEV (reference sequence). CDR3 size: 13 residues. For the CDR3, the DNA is TGTGCCAGCAGTTTGGTCGGGAACTATGGCTACACCTTC. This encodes CASSLVGNYGYTF.

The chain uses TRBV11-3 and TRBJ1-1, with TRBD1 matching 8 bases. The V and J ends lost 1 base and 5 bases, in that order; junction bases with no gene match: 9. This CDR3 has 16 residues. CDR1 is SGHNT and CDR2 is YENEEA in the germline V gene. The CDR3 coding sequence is TGTGCCAGCAGCTTAGGGGTGGCAGGGGGCAAGACTGAAGCTTTCTTT. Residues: CASSLGVAGGKTEAFF.

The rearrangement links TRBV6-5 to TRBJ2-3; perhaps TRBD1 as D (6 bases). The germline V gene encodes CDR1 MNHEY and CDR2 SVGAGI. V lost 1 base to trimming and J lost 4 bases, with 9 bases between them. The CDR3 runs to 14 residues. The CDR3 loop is CASSYLRQADTQYF. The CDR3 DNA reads TGTGCCAGCAGTTACTTACGACAGGCAGATACGCAGTATTTT.

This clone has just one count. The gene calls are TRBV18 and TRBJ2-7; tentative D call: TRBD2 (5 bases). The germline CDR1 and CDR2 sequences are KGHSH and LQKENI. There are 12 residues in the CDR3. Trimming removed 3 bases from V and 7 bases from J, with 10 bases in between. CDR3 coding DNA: TGTGCCAGCTCACCCAGACCGGGGGAGCAGTACTTC. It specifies CASSPRPGEQYF.

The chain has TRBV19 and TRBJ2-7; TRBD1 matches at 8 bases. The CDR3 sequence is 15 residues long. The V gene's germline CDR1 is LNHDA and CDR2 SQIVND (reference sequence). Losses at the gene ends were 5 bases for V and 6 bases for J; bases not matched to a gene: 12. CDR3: CASSPLDRDQGEQYF. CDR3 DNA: TGTGCCAGTAGTCCCTTGGACAGGGATCAGGGCGAGCAGTACTTC.

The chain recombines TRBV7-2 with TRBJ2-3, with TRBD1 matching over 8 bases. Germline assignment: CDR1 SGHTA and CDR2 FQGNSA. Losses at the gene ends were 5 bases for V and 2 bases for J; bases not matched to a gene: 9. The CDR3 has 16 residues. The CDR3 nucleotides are TGTGCCAGCAGCCCCTTTCGACAGGGGTTCACAGATACGCAGTATTTT. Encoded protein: CASSPFRQGFTDTQYF.

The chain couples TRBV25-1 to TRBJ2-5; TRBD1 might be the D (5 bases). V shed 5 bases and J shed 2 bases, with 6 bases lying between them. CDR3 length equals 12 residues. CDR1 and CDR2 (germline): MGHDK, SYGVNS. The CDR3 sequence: CASSQGQETQYF. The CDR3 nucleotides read TGTGCCAGCAGTCAGGGACAAGAGACCCAGTACTTC.

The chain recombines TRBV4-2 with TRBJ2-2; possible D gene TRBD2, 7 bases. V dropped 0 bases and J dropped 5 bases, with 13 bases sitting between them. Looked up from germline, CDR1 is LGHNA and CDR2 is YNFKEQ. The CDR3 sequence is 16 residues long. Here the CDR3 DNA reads TGTGCCAGCAGCCAAGATTGGGCGGGGGCAACCGGGGAGCTGTTTTTT. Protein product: CASSQDWAGATGELFF.

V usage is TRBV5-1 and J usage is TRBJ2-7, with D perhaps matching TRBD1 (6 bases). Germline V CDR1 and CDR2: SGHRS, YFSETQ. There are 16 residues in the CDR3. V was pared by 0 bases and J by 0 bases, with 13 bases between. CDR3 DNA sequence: TGCGCCAGCAGCTTGGGTACCCTACAGGGCTCCTACGAGCAGTACTTC. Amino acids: CASSLGTLQGSYEQYF.

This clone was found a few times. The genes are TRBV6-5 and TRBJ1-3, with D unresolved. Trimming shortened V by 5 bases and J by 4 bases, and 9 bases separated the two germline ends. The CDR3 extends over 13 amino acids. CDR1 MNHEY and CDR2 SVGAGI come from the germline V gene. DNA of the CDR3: TGTGCCAGCAGTCGAGGGTTGGGAAACACCATATATTTT. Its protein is CASSRGLGNTIYF.

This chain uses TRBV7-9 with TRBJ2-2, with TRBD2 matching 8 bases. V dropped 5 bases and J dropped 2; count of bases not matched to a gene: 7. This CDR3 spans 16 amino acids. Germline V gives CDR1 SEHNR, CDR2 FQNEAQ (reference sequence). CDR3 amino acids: CASSPTSGFNTGELFF. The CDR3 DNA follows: TGTGCCAGCAGCCCTACTAGCGGATTTAACACCGGGGAGCTGTTTTTT.

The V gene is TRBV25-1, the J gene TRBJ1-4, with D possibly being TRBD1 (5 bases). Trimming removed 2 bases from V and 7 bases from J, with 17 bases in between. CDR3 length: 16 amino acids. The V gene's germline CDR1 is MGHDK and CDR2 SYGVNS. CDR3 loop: CASSEPDKGVGEKLFF. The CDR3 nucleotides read TGTGCCAGCAGTGAACCGGACAAAGGGGTGGGTGAAAAACTGTTTTTT.

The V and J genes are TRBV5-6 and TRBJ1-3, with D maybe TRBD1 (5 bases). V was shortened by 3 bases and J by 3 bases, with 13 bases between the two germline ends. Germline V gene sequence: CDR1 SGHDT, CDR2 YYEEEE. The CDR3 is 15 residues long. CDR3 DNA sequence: TGTGCCAGCAGCTCAGGAGGGGTGTTTGGAAACACCATATATTTT. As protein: CASSSGGVFGNTIYF.

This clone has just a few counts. The DNA of the CDR3 is TGCGCCAGCAGCTTGGGTGGCAGGGCCCGCTATGGCTACACCTTC. Protein: CASSLGGRARYGYTF. The chain joins TRBV5-1 to TRBJ1-2; maybe TRBD1 (5 bases). From germline, CDR1 is SGHRS and CDR2 YFSETQ. The CDR3 consists of 15 residues. Trimming pared 0 bases from V and 4 bases from J, leaving 13 bases between.

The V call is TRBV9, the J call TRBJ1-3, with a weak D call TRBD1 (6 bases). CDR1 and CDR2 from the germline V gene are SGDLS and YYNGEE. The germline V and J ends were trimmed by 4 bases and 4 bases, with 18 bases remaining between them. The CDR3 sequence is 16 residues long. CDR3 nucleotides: TGTGCCAGCAGCTTGCTCGGGGGGCGATCAGGAAACACCATATATTTT. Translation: CASSLLGGRSGNTIYF.

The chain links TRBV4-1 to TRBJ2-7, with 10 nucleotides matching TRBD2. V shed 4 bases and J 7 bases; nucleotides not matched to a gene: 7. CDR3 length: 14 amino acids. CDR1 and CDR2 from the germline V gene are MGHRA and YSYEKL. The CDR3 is CASSPAGGLKEQYF. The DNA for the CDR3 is TGCGCCAGCAGCCCAGCGGGGGGGCTTAAAGAGCAGTACTTC.

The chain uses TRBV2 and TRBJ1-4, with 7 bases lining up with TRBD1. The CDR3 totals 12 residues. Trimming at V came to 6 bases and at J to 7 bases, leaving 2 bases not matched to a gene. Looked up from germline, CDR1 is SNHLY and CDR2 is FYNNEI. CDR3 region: CASRGDSEKLFF. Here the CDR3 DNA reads TGTGCCAGCAGAGGGGACAGTGAAAAACTGTTTTTT.